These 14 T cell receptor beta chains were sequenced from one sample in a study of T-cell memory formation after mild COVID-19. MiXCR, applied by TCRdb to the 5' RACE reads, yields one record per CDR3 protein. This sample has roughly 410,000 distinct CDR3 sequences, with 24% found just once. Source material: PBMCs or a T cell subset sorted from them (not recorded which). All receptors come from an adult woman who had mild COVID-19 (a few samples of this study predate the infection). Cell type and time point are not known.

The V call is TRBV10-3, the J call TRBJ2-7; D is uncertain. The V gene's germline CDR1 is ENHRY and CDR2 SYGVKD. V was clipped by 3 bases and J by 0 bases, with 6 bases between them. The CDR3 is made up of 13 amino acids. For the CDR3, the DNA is TGTGCCATCAGTGAACCCTCCTCCTACGAGCAGTACTTC. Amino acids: CAISEPSSYEQYF.

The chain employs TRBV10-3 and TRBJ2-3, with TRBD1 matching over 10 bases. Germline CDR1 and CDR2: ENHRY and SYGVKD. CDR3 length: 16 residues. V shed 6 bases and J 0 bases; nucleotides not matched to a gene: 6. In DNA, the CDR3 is TGTGCCATCAGGGGGACAGGGGCTCCTAGCACAGATACGCAGTATTTT. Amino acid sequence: CAIRGTGAPSTDTQYF.

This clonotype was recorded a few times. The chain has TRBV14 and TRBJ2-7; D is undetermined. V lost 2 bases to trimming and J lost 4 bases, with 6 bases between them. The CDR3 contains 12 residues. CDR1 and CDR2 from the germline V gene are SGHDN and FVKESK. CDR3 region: CASSQNLYEQYF. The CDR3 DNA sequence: TGTGCCAGCAGCCAAAACCTTTACGAGCAGTACTTC.

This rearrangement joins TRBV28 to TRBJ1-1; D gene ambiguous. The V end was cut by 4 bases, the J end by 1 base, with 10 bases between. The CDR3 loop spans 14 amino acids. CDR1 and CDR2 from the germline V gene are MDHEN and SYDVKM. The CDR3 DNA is TGTGCCAGCAGTTCGCCAGCAAGGAACACTGAAGCTTTCTTT. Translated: CASSSPARNTEAFF.

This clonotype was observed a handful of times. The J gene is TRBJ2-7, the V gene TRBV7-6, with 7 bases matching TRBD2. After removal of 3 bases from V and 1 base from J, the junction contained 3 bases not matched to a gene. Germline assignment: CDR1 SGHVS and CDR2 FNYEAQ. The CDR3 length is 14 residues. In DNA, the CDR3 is TGTGCCAGCAGCTTGGCGGGGGTTTCCTACGAGCAGTACTTC. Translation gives CASSLAGVSYEQYF. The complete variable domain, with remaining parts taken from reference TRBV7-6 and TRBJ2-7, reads GAGVSQSPRYKVTKRGQDVALRCDPISGHVSLYWYRQALGQGPEFLTYFNYEAQQDKSGLPNDRFSAERPEGSISTLTIQRTEQRDSAMYRCASSLAGVSYEQYFGPGTRLTVT.

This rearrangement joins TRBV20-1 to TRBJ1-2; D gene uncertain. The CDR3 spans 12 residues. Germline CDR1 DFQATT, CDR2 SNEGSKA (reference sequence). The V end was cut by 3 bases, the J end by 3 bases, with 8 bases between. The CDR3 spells CSASGGYYGYTF. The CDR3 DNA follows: TGCAGTGCTAGTGGAGGGTACTATGGCTACACCTTC.

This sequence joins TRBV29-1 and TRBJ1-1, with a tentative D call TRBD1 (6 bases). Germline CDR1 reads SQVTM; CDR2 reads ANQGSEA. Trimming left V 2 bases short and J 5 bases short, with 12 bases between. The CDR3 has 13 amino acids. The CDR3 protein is CSVERGAGTEAFF. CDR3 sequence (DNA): TGCAGCGTTGAACGGGGGGCTGGGACTGAAGCTTTCTTT.

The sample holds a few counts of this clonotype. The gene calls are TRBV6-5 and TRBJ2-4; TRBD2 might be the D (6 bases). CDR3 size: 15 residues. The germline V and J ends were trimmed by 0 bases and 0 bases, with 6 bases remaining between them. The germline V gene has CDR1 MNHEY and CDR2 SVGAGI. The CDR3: CASSYSGLAKNIQYF. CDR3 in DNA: TGTGCCAGCAGTTACTCGGGACTAGCCAAAAACATTCAGTACTTC.

CDR3 in amino acids: CASSHSVGGPTDTQYF. The CDR3, as DNA: TGCGCCAGCAGCCATAGCGTGGGAGGGCCCACAGATACGCAGTATTTT. The rearrangement uses TRBV5-1 and TRBJ2-3; 7 nucleotides line up with TRBD2. The CDR3 totals 16 residues. Unmatched junction bases numbered 10, after V lost 4 bases and J lost 2 bases. Germline assignment: CDR1 SGHRS and CDR2 YFSETQ.

The DNA for the CDR3 is TGTGCCTGGAGTCCCCCGGGTTGGACTGAAGCTTTCTTT. Translating it yields CAWSPPGWTEAFF. The chain has TRBV30 and TRBJ1-1; no clear D. Per germline, CDR1 GTSNPN and CDR2 SVGIG (reference sequence). V was shortened by 2 bases and J by 5 bases, with 12 bases between the two germline ends. CDR3 length equals 13 residues.

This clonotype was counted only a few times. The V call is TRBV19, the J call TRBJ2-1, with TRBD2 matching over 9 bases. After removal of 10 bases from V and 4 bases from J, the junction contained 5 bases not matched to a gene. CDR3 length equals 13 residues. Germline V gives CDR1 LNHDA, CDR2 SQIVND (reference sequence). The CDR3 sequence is CATSAGGYNEQFF. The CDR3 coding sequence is TGTGCCACTTCAGCGGGGGGATACAATGAGCAGTTCTTC.

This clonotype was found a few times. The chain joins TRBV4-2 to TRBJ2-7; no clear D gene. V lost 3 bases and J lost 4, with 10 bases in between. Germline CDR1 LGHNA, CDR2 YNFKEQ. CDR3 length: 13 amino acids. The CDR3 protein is CASSQGKGYEQYF. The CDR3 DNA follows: TGTGCCAGCAGCCAGGGTAAGGGTTACGAGCAGTACTTC.

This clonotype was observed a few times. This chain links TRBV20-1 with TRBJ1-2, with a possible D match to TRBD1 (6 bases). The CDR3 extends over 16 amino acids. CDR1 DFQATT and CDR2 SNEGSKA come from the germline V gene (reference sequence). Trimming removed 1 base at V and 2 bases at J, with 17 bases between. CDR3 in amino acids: CSARGQGPDFNYGYTF. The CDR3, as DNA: TGCAGTGCTAGAGGCCAGGGGCCGGATTTCAACTATGGCTACACCTTC.

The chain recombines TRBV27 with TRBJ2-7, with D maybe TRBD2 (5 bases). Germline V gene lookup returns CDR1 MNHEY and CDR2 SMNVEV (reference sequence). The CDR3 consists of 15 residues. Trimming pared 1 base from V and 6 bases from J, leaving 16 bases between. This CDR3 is CASSLYSLRGLEQYF. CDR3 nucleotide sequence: TGTGCCAGCAGTTTATATTCGTTACGCGGGCTCGAGCAGTACTTC.